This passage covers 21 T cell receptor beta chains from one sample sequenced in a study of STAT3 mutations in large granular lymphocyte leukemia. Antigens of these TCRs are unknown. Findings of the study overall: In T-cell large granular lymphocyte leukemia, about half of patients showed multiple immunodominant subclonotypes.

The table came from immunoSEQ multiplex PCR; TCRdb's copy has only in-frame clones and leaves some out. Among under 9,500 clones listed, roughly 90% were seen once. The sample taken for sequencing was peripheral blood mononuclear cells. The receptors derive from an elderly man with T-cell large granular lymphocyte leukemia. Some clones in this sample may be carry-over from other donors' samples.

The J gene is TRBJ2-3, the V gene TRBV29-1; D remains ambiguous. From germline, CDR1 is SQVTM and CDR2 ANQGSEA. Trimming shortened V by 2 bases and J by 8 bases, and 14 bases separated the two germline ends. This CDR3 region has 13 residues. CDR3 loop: CSVERESSGTQYF. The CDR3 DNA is TGCAGCGTTGAAAGGGAATCGTCGGGTACGCAGTATTTT.

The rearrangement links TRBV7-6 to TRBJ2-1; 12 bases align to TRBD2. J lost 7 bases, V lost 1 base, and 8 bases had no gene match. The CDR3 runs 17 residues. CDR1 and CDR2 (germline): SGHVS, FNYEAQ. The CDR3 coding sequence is TGTGCCAGCAGCTTAGTAGCTAGCGGGGGGGCTGGGAATGAGCAGTTCTTC. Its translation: CASSLVASGGAGNEQFF.

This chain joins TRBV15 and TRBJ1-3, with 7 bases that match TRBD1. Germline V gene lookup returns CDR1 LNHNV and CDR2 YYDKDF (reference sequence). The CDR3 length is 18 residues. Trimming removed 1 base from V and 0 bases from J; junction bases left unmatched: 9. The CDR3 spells CATSRGGTAGASGNTIYF. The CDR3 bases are TGTGCCACCAGCAGAGGGGGGACAGCAGGCGCCTCTGGAAACACCATATATTTT.

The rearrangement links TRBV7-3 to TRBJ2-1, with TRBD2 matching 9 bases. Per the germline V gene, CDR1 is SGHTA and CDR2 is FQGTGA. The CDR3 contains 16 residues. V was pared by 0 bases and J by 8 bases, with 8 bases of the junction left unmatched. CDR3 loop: CASSLTGSSGVHEQFF. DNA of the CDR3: TGTGCCAGCAGCTTAACGGGATCTAGCGGGGTTCATGAGCAGTTCTTC.

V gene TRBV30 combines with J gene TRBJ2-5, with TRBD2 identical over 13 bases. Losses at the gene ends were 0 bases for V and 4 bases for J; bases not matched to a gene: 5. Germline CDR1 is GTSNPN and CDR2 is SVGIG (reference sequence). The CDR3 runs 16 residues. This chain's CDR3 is CAWSVGLAGAGETQYF. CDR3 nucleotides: TGTGCCTGGAGTGTAGGACTAGCGGGGGCCGGAGAGACCCAGTACTTC. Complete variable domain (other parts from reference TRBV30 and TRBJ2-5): SQTIHQWPATLVQPVGSPLSLECTVEGTSNPNLYWYRQAAGRGLQLLFYSVGIGQISSEVPQNLSASRPQDRQFILSSKKLLLSDSGFYLCAWSVGLAGAGETQYFGPGTRLLVL.

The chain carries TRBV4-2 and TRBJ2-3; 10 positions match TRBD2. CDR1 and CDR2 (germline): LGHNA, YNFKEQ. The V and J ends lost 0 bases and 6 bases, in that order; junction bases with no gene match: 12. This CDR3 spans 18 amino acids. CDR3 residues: CASSQERGLAGVSDTQYF. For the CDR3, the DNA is TGTGCCAGCAGCCAAGAACGTGGGCTAGCGGGGGTGTCGGATACGCAGTATTTT.

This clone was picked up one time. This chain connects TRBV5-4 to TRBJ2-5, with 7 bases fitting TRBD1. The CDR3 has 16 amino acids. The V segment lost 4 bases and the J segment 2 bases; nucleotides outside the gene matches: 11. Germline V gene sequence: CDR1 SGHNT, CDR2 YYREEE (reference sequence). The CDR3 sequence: CASSPFSRGSQETQYF. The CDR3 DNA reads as TGTGCCAGCAGCCCCTTCTCCAGGGGGAGTCAAGAGACCCAGTACTTC.

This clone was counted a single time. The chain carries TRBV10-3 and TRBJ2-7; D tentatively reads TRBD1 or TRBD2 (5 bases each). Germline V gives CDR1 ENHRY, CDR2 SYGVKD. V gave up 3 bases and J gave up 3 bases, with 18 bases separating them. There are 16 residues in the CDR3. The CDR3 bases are TGTGCCATCAGTGACATTCGGGGCACCGACATCTACGAGCAGTACTTC. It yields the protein CAISDIRGTDIYEQYF.

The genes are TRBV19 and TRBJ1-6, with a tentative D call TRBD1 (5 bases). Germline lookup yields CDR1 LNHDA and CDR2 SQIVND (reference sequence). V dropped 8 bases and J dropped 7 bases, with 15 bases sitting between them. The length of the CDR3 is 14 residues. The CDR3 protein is CASSGRQQNSPLHF. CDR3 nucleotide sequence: TGTGCCAGTTCAGGCCGACAGCAGAATTCACCCCTCCACTTT.

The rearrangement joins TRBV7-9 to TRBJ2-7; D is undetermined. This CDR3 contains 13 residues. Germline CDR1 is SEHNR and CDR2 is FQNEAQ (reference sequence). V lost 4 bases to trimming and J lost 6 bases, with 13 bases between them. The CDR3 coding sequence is TGTGCCAGCAGCTCCTCTTGGGAAGTCGAGCAGTACTTC. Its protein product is CASSSSWEVEQYF.

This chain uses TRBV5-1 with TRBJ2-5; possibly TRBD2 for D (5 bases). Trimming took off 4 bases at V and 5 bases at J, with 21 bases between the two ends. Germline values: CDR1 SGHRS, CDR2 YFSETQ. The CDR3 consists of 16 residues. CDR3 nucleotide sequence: TGCGCCAGCAGCGGGGTCGGATGGCCACCGGGGGAGACCCAGTACTTC. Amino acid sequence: CASSGVGWPPGETQYF.

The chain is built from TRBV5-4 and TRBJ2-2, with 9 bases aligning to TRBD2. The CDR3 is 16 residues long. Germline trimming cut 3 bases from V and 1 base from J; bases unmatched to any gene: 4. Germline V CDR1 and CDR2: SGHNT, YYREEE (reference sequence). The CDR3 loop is CASSSGLALNTGELFF. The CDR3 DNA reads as TGTGCCAGCAGCTCGGGACTAGCCCTGAACACCGGGGAGCTGTTTTTT. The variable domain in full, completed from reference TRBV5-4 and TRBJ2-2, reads ETGVTQSPTHLIKTRGQQVTLRCSSQSGHNTVSWYQQALGQGPQFIFQYYREEENGRGNFPPRFSGLQFPNYSSELNVNALELDDSALYLCASSSGLALNTGELFFGEGSRLTVL.

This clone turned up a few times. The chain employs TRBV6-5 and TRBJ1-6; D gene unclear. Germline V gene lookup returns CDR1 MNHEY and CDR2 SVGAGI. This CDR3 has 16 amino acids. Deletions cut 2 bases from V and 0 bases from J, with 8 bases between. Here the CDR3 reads CASSYGKSSYNSPLHF. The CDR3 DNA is TGTGCCAGCAGTTACGGCAAGAGCTCCTATAATTCACCCCTCCACTTT.

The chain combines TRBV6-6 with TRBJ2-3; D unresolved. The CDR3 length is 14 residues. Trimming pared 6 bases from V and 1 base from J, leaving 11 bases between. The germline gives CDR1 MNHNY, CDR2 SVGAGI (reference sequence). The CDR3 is CASSGKDGTDTQYF. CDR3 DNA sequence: TGTGCCAGCAGCGGAAAGGACGGCACAGATACGCAGTATTTT.

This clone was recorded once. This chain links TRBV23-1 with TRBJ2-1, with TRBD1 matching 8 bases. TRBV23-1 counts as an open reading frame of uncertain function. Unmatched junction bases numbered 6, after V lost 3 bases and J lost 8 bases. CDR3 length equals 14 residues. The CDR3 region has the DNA TGCGCCAGCAGTCACCGGACAGGGTTCCATGAGCAGTTCTTC. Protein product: CASSHRTGFHEQFF.

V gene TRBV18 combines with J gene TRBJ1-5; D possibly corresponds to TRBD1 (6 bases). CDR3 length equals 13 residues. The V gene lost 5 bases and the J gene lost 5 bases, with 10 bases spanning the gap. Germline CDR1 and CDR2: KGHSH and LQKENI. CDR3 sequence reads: CASSSRTDQPQHF. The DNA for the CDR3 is TGTGCCAGCTCATCCCGGACAGATCAGCCCCAGCATTTT.

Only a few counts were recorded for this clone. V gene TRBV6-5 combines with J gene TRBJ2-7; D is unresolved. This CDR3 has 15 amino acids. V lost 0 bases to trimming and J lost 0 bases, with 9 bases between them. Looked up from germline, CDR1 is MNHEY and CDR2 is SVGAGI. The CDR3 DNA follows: TGTGCCAGCAGTTACTCGTGGCAGAGCTCCTACGAGCAGTACTTC. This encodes CASSYSWQSSYEQYF.

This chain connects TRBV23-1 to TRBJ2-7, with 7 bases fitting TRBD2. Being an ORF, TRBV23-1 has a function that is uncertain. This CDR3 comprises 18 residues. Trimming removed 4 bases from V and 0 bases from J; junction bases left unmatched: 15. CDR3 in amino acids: CASSPDYLPGRGSYEQYF. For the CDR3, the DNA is TGCGCCAGCAGTCCAGACTACCTCCCGGGGAGGGGCTCCTACGAGCAGTACTTC.

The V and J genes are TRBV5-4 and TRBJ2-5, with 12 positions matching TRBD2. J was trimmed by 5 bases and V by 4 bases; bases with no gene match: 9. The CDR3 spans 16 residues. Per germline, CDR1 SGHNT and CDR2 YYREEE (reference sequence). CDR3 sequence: CASSRQTSGGLETQYF. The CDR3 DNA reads TGTGCCAGCAGCCGGCAGACTAGCGGGGGTCTGGAGACCCAGTACTTC.

CDR3 residues: CASSPPDAGNTIYF. For the CDR3, the DNA is TGTGCCAGCTCACCACCAGATGCGGGAAACACCATATATTTT. The chain employs TRBV18 and TRBJ1-3; D gene unclear. The CDR3 sequence is 14 residues long. Germline lookup yields CDR1 KGHSH and CDR2 LQKENI. Trimming took 0 bases from V and 4 from J, leaving 7 bases between them.

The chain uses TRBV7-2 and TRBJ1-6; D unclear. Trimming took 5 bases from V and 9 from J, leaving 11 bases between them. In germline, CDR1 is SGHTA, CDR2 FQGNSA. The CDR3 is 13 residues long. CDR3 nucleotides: TGTGCCAGCAGCCCCTTGGTTTCTTCACCCCTCCACTTT. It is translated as CASSPLVSSPLHF.